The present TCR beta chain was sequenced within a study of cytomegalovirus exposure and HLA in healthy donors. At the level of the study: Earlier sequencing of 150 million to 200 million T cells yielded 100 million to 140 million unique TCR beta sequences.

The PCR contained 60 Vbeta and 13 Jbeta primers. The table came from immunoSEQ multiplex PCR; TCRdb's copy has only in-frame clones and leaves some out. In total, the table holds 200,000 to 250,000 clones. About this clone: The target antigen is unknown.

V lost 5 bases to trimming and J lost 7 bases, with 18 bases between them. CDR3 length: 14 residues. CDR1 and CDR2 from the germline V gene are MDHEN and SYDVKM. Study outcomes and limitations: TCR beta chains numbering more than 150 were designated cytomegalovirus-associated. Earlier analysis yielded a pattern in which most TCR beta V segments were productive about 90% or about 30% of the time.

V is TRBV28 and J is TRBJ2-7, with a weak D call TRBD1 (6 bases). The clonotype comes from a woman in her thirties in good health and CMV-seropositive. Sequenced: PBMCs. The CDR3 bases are TGTGCCAGCAGTGCTGGACAGACGTTTAGGGAGCAGTACTTC. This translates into CASSAGQTFREQYF. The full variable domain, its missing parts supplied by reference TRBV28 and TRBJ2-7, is DVKVTQSSRYLVKRTGEKVFLECVQDMDHENMFWYRQDPGLGLRLIYFSYDVKMKEKGDIPEGYSVSREKKERFSLILESASTNQTSMYLCASSAGQTFREQYFGPGTRLTVT.